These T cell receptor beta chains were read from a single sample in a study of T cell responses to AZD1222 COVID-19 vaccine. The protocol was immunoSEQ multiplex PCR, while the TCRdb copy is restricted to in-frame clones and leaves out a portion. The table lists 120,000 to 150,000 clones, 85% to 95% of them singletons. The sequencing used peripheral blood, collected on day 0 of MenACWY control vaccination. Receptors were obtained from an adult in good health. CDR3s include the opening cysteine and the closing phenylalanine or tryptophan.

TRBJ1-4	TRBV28	CASSPAGEFLNEKLFF
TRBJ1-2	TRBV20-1	CSATLNYGYTF
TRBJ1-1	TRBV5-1	CASSLAGGGNLNTEAFF
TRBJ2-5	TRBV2	CASSERAGQETQYF
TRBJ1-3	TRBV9	CASSVDVGSRGTIYF
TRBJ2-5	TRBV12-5	CASGLGGTGQETQYF
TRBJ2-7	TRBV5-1	CASSSGQGAYEQYF
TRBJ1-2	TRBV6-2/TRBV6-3	CASSYGRAYGYTF
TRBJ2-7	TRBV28	CASTHGKKKSYEQYF
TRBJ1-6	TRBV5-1	CASQPGHGSSYNSPLHF
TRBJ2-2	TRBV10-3	CAISEGWDTGELFF
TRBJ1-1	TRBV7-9	CASSQIAGNEAFF
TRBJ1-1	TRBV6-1	CASSETGRFPSRNTEAFF
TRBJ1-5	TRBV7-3	CASSLIPGTGGGQPQHF
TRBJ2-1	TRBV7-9	CASSPPLAPAPTQFF
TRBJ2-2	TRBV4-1	CASSYTQGPNTGELFF
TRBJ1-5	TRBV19	CASSTTWGNQPQHF
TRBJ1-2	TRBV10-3	CATGQPSYGYTF
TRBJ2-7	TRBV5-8	CASSPTGGRIYEQYF
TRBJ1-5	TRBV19	CASSIFWRFSNQPQHF
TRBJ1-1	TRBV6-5	CASSPAHYSAEAFF
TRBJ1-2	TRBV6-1	CASSDRGQGYGYTF
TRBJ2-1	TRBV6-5	CASSYEAGVDNEQFF
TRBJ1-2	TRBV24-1	CATSADGYGYTF
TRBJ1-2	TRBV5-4	CASSLPTGDGYTF
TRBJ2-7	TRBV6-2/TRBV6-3	CASSETGPRTYEQYF
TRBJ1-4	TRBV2	CAIGGSGQNEKLFF
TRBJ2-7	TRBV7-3	CASSLLGLASEQYF
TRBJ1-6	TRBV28	CASSQLNGGSPLHF
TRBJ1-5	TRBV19	CASSIDGLRNQPQHF
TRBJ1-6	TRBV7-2	CASSPGQDRTLHF
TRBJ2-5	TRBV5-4	CASSLQTEETQYF
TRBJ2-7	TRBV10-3	CAISEPRDRHSYEQYF
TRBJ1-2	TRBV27	CASSPEVDRVGYGYTF
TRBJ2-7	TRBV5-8	CASSFGQHEQYF
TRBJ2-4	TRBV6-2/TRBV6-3	CASSYSFRDLDKNIQYF
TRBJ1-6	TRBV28	CASSPPLTGHSPLHF
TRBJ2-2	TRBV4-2	CASSQAQGNTGELFF
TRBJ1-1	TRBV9	CASSVGGEGDTEAFF
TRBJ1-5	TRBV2	CASSEAGRLGNQPQHF
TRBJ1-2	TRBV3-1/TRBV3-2	CASSRLVSEGYTF